The 2 T cell receptor beta chains listed next were all sequenced from one sample in a study of relationships among human T cell subsets. Semiquantitative ARM-PCR amplified T cell receptor alpha and beta CDR3 regions from mRNA. ARM-PCR used tagged nested gene-specific primers, then communal superprimers for exponential amplification. TCRdb reprocessed the multiplex PCR reads with MiXCR, giving one entry per CDR3 protein. The data hold roughly 3,000 distinct CDR3 sequences, with 70% to 85% observed a single time. The material sequenced was total T cells sorted from blood. These receptors were obtained from a man aged 35-49 years in good health.

This clonotype was found a few times. The chain links TRBV30 to TRBJ2-3; D remains unclear. The CDR3 has 13 amino acids. V was cut by 0 bases and J by 5 bases, with 9 bases left in between. CDR1 is GTSNPN and CDR2 is SVGIG in the germline V gene (reference sequence). The DNA of the CDR3 is TGTGCCTGGAGTGTACGCGAGAGAGATACGCAGTATTTT. Translated, it gives CAWSVRERDTQYF.

With regard to this clonotype: An end of the junction does not agree with germline; a read error may underlie this. J is TRBJ1-5 and V is TRBV6-6; D ambiguous. CDR1 and CDR2 from the germline V gene are MNHNY and SVGAGI (reference sequence). The CDR3 consists of 16 residues. The DNA for the CDR3 is TGTGCTAGCAGTTACTTCGCCAGCTATCACAATCAGCCCCAGCATTTT. This encodes CASSYFASYHNQPQHF.